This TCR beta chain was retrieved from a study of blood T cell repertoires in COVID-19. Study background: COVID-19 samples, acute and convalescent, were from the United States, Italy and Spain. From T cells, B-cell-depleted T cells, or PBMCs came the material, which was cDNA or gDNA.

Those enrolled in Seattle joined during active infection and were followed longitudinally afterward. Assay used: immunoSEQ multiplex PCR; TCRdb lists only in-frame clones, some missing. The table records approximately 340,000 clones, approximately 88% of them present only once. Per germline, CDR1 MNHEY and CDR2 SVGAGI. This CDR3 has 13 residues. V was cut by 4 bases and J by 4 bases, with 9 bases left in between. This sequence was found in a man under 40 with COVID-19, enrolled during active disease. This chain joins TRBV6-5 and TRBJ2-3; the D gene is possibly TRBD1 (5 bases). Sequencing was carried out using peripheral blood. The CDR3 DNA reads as TGTGCCAGCAGTTTCCCGACAGCAGATACGCAGTATTTT. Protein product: CASSFPTADTQYF.